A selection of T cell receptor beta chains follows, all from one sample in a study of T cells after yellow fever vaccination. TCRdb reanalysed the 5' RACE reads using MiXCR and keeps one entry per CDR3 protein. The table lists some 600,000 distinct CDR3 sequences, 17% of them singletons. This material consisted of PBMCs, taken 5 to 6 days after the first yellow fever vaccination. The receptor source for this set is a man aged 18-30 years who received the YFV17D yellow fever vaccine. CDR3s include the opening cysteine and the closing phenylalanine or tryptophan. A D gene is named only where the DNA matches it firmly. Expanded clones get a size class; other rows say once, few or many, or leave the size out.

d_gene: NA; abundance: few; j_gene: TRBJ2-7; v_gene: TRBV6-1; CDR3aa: CASSLRTASYEQYF; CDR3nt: TGTGCCAGCAGCCTTAGGACAGCCTCCTACGAGCAGTACTTC
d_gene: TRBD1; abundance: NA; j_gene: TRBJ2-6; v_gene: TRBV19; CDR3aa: CASRDRAGANVLTF; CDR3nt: TGTGCCAGTAGAGACAGGGCTGGGGCCAACGTCCTGACTTTC
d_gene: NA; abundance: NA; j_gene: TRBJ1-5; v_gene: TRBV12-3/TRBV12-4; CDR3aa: CASTDSGILNQPQHF; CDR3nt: TGTGCCAGCACTGACTCCGGGATACTCAATCAGCCCCAGCATTTT
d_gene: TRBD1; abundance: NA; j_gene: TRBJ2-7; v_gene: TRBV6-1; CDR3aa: CASRRDRGTHEQYF; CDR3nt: TGTGCCAGCAGAAGGGACAGGGGGACTCACGAGCAGTACTTC
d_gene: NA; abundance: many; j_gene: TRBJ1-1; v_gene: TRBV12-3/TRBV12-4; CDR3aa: CASSLRAEEAFF; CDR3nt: TGTGCCAGCAGTTTACGAGCAGAAGAAGCTTTCTTT
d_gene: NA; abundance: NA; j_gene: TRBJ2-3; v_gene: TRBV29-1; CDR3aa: CSATPPTLRTDTQYF; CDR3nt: TGCAGCGCCACCCCTCCGACATTACGCACAGATACGCAGTATTTT
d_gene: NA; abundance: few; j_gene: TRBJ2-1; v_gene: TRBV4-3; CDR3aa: CASSRGGNNEQFF; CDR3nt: TGCGCCAGCAGCCGAGGGGGTAACAATGAGCAGTTCTTC
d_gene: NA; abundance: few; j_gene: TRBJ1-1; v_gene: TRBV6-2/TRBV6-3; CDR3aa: CASQKQAYTEAFF; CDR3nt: TGTGCCAGCCAAAAACAAGCCTACACTGAAGCTTTCTTT
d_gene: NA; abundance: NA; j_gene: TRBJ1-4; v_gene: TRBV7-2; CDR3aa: CASSLVRFGEKLFF; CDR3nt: TGTGCCAGCAGCTTAGTCAGATTCGGCGAAAAACTGTTTTTT
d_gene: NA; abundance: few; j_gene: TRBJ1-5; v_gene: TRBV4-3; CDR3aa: CASSQERYSNQPQHF; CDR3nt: TGCGCCAGCAGCCAAGAACGGTATAGCAATCAGCCCCAGCATTTT
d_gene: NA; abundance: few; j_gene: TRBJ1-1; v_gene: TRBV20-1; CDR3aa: CSARGNWVEAFF; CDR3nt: TGCAGTGCTAGAGGAAATTGGGTTGAAGCTTTCTTT
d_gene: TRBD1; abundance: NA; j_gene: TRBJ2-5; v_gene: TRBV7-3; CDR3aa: CASSLGAGGAETQYF; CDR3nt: TGTGCCAGCAGCTTAGGGGCAGGGGGAGCAGAGACCCAGTACTTC
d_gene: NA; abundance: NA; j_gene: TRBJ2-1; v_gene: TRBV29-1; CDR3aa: CSVEGRPGQQVYNEQFF; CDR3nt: TGCAGCGTTGAAGGCCGTCCAGGACAGCAAGTCTACAATGAGCAGTTCTTC
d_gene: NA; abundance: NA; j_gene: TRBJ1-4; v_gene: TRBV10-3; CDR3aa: CAISVRAEDEKLFF; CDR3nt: TGTGCCATCAGTGTTCGAGCTGAGGATGAAAAACTGTTTTTT
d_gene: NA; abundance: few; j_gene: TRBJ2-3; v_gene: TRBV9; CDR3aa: CASSLRRGGPTDTQYF; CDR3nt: TGTGCCAGCAGCCTGAGGAGGGGGGGCCCGACAGATACGCAGTATTTT
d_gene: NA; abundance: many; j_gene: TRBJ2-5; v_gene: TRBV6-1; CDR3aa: CASTRGEQETQYF; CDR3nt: TGTGCCAGCACCCGAGGGGAGCAAGAGACCCAGTACTTC
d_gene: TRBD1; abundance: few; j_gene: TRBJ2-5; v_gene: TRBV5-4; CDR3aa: CASSLPTGGAAETQYF; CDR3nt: TGTGCCAGCAGCTTGCCGACAGGGGGCGCCGCAGAGACCCAGTACTTC
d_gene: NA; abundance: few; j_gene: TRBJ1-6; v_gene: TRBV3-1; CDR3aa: CASSQDSGAGSPLHF; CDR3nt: TGTGCCAGCAGCCAAGATTCAGGAGCTGGGTCACCCCTCCACTTT
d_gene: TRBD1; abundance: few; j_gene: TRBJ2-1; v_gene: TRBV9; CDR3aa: CASSAHRTGNEQFF; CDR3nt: TGTGCCAGCAGCGCACACCGGACAGGCAATGAGCAGTTCTTC
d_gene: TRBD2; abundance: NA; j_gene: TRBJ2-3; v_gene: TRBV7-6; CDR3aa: CACSPSSRGSSTDTQYF; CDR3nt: TGTGCCTGCAGCCCCTCCTCGCGGGGGTCCAGCACAGATACGCAGTATTTT
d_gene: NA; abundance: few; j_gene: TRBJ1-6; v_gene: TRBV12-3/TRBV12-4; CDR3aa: CASMLGGNSPLHF; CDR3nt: TGTGCCAGCATGCTAGGGGGGAACTCACCCCTCCACTTT
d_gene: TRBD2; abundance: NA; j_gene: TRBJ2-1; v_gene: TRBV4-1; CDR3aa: CASSPRWGRASYNEQFF; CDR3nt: TGCGCCAGCAGCCCCCGCTGGGGGAGGGCGTCCTACAATGAGCAGTTCTTC
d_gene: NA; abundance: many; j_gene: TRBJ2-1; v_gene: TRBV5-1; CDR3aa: CASSAEYNEQFF; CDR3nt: TGCGCCAGCAGCGCTGAGTACAATGAGCAGTTCTTC
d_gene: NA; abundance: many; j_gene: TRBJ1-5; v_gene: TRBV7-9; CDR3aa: CASSAYDAQPQHF; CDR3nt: TGTGCCAGCAGCGCGTATGACGCTCAGCCCCAGCATTTT
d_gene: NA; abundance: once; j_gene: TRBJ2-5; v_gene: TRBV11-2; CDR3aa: CASSLESQLIQYF; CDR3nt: TGTGCCAGCAGCTTAGAATCCCAGTTAATCCAGTACTTC
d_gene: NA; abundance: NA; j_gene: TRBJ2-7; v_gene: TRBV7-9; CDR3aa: CASSFWGRDEQYF; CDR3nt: TGTGCCAGCAGCTTCTGGGGCAGGGACGAGCAGTACTTC
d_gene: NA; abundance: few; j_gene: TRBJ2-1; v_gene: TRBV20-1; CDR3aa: CSARGRVTYNEQFF; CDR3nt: TGCAGTGCTAGAGGCAGGGTGACCTACAATGAGCAGTTCTTC